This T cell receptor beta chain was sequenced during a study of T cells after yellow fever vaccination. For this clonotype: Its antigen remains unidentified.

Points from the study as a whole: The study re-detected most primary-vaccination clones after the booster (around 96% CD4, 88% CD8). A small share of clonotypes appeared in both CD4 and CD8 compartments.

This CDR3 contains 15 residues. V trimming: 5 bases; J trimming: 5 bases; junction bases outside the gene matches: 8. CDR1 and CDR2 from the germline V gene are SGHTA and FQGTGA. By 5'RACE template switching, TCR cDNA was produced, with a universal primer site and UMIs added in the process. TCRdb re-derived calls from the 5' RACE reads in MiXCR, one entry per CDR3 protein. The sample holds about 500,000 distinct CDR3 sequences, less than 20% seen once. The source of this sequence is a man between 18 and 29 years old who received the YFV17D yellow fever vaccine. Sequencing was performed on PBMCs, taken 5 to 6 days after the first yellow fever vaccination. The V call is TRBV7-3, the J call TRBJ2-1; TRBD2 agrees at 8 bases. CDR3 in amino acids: CASSPRRGANNEQFF. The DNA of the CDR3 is TGTGCCAGCAGCCCCCGGCGGGGGGCTAACAATGAGCAGTTCTTC.